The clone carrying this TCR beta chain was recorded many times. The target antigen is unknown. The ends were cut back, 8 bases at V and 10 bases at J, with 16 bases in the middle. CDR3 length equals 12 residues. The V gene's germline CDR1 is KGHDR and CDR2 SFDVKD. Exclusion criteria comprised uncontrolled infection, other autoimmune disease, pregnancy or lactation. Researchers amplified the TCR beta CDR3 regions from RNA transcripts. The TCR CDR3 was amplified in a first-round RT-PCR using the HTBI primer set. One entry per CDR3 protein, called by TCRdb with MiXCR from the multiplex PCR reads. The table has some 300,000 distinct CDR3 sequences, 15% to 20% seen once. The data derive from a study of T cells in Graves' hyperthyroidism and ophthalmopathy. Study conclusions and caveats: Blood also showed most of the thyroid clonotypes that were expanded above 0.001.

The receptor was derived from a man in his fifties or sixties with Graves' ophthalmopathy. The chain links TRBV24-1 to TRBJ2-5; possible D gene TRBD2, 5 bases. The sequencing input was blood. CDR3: CATMLWEYGQYF. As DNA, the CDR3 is TGTGCCACCATGCTATGGGAGTACGGCCAGTACTTC.